These T cell receptor beta chains were read from a single sample in a study of T-cell reconstitution after alpha-beta-depleted transplantation in children. TCRdb independently ran MiXCR on the PCR reads; one entry per CDR3 protein. This repertoire shows 55,000 to 70,000 distinct CDR3 sequences, approximately 10% found once; its top ten account for less than 15%. The sequencing here drew on PBMCs, taken before TCRalphabeta/CD19-depleted stem cell transplant. The source of these receptors is a boy between 10 and 17 years old with acute myeloid leukemia, due to receive a stem cell transplant. The CDR3 runs from the conserved cysteine through the conserved F or W. The size field is filled for only some rows; it gives once, few, many or a size class.

>many|TRBJ2-7|TRBV5-1
CASSLGTSAFSYEQYF
>many|TRBJ1-4|TRBV7-6
CASSRHPTGEAEKLFF
>-|TRBJ2-5|TRBV5-6
CASSLARFGDQETQYF
>many|TRBJ2-7|TRBV7-2
CASSRGTDYEQYF
>-|TRBJ2-3|TRBV12-3/TRBV12-4
CTSRPPPGLAGSSTDTQYF
>few|TRBJ1-2|TRBV7-1
CASSHGLSYGYTF
>many|TRBJ2-1|TRBV11-2
CASTHRDNEQFF
>many|TRBJ1-3|TRBV20-1
CSARRSGNTIYF
>many|TRBJ2-7|TRBV11-2
CASSPEASGNFWLYEQYF
>many|TRBJ1-2|TRBV5-6
CASSEDRGYGYTF
>many|TRBJ2-3|TRBV5-5
CASSLAWQGIDTQYF
>-|TRBJ2-2|TRBV7-6
CASTTGLAGFANTGELFF
>many|TRBJ1-2|TRBV20-1
CSAREGRGYGYTF
>many|TRBJ1-4|TRBV28
CASSLVGVDEKLFF
>many|TRBJ1-3|TRBV12-3/TRBV12-4
CASAQPPPVSGNTIYF
>few|TRBJ2-1|TRBV18
CASSPDVNLGFF
>many|TRBJ2-1|TRBV7-9
CASSPGTSGSEDNEQFF
>many|TRBJ2-7|TRBV20-1
CSARPAGHEQYF
>many|TRBJ1-1|TRBV27
CASSLKRISNTEAFF
>few|TRBJ1-3|TRBV5-1
CASSLDLASGNTIYF
>few|TRBJ2-5|TRBV7-9
CASSPQPPGMETQYF